This TCR beta chain appears in the sequencing data of a study of T-cell reconstitution after alpha-beta-depleted transplantation in children. In germline, CDR1 is WSHSY, CDR2 SAAADI. The ends lost 0 bases at V and 5 bases at J; junction bases unmatched: 4. This CDR3 has 16 residues. The library targeted TCRbeta and was prepared with unique molecular identifiers. TCRdb re-called the PCR reads through MiXCR, storing one row per CDR3 protein. Of hundreds of thousands of distinct CDR3 sequences in the sample, approximately 10% were seen once. This clonotype was seen at least ten times. This specimen was PBMCs from the stem cell graft donor, taken from the stem cell graft. This receptor was taken from a human donor who donated a stem cell graft to a child with acute lymphoblastic leukemia. The genes are TRBV10-2 and TRBJ2-3, with 11 nucleotides matching TRBD2. The CDR3 region is CASSESSGGAGDTQYF. The CDR3, as DNA: TGCGCCAGCAGTGAGTCTAGCGGGGGGGCCGGAGATACGCAGTATTTT.